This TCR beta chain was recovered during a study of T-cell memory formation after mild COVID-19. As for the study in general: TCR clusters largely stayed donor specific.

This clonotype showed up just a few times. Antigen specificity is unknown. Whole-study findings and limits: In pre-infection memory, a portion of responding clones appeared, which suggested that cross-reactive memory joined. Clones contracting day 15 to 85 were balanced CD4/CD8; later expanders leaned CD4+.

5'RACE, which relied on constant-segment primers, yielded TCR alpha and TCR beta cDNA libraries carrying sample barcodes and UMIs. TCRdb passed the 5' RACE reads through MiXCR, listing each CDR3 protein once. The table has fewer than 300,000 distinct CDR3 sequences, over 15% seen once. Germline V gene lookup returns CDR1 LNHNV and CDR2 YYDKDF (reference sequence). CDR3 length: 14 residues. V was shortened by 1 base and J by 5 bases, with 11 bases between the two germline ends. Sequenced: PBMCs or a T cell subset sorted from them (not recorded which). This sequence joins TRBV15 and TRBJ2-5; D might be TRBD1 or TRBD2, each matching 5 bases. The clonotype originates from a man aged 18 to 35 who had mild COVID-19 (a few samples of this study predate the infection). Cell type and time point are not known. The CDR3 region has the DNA TGTGCCACCAGCAGAGTGAGGGGCGGGGAGACCCAGTACTTC. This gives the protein CATSRVRGGETQYF.